This TCR beta chain is drawn from a study of blood T cell repertoires in COVID-19. Across the whole study: The United States, Italy and Spain provided the acute and convalescent COVID-19 samples. T cells, B-cell-depleted T cells, or PBMCs supplied cDNA or gDNA.

The CDR3 contains 15 residues. The trim removed 2 bases at V and 8 bases at J, leaving 10 bases unmatched. Germline V CDR1 and CDR2: SEHNR, FQNEAQ (reference sequence). Original methodology: Scientists estimated how many nucleated cells there were by amplifying reference gene primers. Sequencing used immunoSEQ multiplex PCR; TCRdb keeps in-frame clones, though not all of them. From that table come the V and J calls and clone size; the DNA was used to work out D and trimming. The profile shows about 130,000 clones, approximately 81% of them singletons. The source material was peripheral blood. This TCR derives from a woman aged 45-65 years with acute or convalescent COVID-19. The chain joins TRBV7-9 to TRBJ1-2; TRBD1 aligns across 8 bases. The CDR3 nucleotides read TGTGCCAGCAGCTTACCAAGCAGGGGGCAAGGAGGCTACACCTTC. Translating it yields CASSLPSRGQGGYTF.